A single T cell receptor (beta chain) is shown here with its context. This clone was counted only a few times. Its antigen is still unknown. Within one base of it there is no much larger clone, and no base qualities were kept. Other DNA sequences in the sample encode the same CDR3. The Quick-DNA Microprep Kit was used to extract genomic DNA from the sorted cells. Amplification of TCRbeta DNA was done with the immunoSEQ hsTCRbeta kit, following the protocol from the manufacturer. TCRbeta libraries were sequenced on an Illumina MiSeq instrument. Under the source paper's analysis protocol: Following removal of out-of-frame sequences, 2 million to 2.5 million distinct TCRbeta sequences were retained, with an average of approximately 69,000 per individual. Two values were used to score each individual: the count of 150 to 200 previously reported CMV-associated TCRbeta sequences and the total count of productive distinct TCRbeta sequences. A beta-binomial model was reimplemented in Python, and random forests from scikit-learn, run with default parameters, were trained on data from the US cohort. Classifier performance on the Belgian cohort was summarized as median AUC with percentile confidence intervals calculated over 10,000 bootstrap iterations. Drawn from immuneACCESS, this table holds only the in-frame rearrangements with V and J called that TCRdb kept. Clones are partly lost; checked studies trace under half to an unresolved V gene and leave the rest unexplained. Clonal size and the V and J genes are those of that table, whereas D and trimming came from the DNA. This sample is represented by over 35,000 clones; approximately 78% of them were singletons. The top ten constitute 0.94% of the sample.

A FACSAria II was used to sort memory CD4+ T cells, defined as single viable CD3+CD4+CD8-CD45RO+ cells. CMV serostatus was assessed using a Roche Elecsys assay, by which serum IgG against CMV pp150, pp28, p38 and p52 was detected. After the samples were thawed, total CD4+ T cells were enriched through positive selection using CD4 magnetic microbeads. The samples came from a separate study whose specific focus was interrogating the CD4+ T cell memory repertoire. Peripheral blood mononuclear cells were isolated and cryopreserved following standard operating procedures; serum was stored at -80 °C. The staining relied on CD3-PerCP (BW264/56), CD4-APC (RPA-T4), CD45RO-PE (UCHT1) and CD8-Pacific Orange (3B5) antibodies, and Sytox blue was used to exclude non-viable cells. The sample comes from a study of memory CD4+ T cells and cytomegalovirus serostatus (dated by TCRdb to about 2019). About the full investigation: The cohort included around 35 healthy adults from Belgium, of whom 9 were CMV seropositive and approximately 25 were CMV seronegative. To replicate a published TCR-based CMV serostatus classifier, the researchers sequenced the CD4+ memory TCRbeta repertoires of a Belgian cohort whose cytomegalovirus serostatus was known.

General conclusions and limits of the study: The results were read as suggesting that the CMV-associated TCR signature is, for the most part, present in the CD4+ memory repertoire. For predicting CMV serostatus, the median bootstrapped AUC was approximately 0.95 using the original framework and approximately 0.91 using a US-trained random forest. Only CD4+CD45RO+ memory cells were sequenced, in contrast to the original study, in which naive and memory CD4+ and CD8+ populations were covered. On the Belgian cohort, the classifier based on the original framework reached a median bootstrapped AUC of approximately 0.95, with a 95% CI of 0.76-1.00. Among the 160 or so previously reported CMV-associated TCRbeta sequences, 65 to 85 showed up in the CD4+ memory repertoires, with each one found in between one and five individuals.

V is cut by 3 bases and J by 2 bases, and the space between the germline ends is 4 bases. Its CDR3 holds 12 amino acids, cysteine through phenylalanine. Only the CDR3 DNA is retained, 36 bases long and in frame from the first base. CDR1 and CDR2, looked up from the germline V gene, are SGDLS and YYNGEE. The chain uses TRBV9 and TRBJ2-3; the D gene identity is not certain. The receptor comes from an adult in good health and CMV-seronegative. The sample consisted of memory CD4+ T cells from blood. The sequence in DNA is TGTGCCAGCAGCGCTAACACAGATACGCAGTATTTT. It translates to CASSANTDTQYF.